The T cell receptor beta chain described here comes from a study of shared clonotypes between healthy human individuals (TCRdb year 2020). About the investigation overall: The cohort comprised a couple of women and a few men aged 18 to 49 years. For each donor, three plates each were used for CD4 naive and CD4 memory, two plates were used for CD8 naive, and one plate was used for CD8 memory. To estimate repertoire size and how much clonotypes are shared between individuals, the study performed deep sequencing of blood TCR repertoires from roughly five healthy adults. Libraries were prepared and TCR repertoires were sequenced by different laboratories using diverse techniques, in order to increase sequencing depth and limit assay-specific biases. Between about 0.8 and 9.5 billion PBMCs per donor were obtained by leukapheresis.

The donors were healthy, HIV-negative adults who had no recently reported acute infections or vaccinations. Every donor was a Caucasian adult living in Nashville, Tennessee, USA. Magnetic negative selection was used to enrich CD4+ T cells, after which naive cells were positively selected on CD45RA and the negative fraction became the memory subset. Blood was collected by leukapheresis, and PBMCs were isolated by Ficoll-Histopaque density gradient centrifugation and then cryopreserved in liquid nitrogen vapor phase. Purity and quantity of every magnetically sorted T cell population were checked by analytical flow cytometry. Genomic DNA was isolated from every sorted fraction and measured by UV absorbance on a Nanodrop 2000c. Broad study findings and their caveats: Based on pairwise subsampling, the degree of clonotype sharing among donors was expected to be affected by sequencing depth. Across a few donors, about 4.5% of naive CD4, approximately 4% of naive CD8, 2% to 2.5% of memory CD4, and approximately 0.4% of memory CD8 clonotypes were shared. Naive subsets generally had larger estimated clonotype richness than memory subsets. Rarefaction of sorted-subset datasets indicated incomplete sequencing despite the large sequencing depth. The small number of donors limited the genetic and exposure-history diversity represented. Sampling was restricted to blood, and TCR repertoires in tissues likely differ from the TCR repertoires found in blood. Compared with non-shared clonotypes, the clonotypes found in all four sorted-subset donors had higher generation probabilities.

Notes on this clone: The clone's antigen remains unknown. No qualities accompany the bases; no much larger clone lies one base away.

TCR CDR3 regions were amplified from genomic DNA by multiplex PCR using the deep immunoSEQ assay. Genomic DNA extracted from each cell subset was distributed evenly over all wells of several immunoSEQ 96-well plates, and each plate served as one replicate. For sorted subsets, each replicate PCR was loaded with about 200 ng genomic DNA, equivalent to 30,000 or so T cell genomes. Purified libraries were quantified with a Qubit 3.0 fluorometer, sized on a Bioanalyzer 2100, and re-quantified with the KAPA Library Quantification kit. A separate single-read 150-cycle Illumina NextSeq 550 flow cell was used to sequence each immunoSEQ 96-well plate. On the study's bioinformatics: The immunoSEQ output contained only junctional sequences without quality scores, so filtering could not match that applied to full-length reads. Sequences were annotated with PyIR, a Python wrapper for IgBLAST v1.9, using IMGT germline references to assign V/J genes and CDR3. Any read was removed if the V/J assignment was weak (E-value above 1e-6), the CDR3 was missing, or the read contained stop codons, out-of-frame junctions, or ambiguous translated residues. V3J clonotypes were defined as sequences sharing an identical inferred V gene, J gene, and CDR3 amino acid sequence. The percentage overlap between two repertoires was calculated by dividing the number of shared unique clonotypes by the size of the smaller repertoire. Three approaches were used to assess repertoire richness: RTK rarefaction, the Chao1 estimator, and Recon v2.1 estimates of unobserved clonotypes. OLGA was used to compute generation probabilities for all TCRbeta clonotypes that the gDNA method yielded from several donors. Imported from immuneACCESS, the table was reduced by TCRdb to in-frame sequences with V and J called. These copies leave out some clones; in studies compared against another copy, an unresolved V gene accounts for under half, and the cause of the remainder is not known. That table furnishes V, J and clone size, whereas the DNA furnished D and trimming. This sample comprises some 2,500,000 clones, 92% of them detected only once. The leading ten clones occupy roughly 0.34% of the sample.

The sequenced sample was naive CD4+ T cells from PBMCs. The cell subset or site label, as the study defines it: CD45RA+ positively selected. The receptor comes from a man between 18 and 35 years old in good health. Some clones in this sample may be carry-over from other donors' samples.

The CDR3 amino acid sequence is: CASSPPSGRSTSYEQYF. Here is the DNA: TGTGCCAGCAGCCCTCCTAGCGGGAGGTCAACTTCCTACGAGCAGTACTTC. The chain uses TRBV11-2 and TRBJ2-7, and TRBD2 matches 11 of the central bases. The germline V gene yields SGHAT for CDR1 and FQNNGV for CDR2. Spanning cysteine to phenylalanine, the CDR3 consists of 17 amino acids. Here the CDR3 DNA is all that survives: 51 bases in frame from base 1. V trim: 5 bases; J trim: 1 base; unmatched bases: 10.